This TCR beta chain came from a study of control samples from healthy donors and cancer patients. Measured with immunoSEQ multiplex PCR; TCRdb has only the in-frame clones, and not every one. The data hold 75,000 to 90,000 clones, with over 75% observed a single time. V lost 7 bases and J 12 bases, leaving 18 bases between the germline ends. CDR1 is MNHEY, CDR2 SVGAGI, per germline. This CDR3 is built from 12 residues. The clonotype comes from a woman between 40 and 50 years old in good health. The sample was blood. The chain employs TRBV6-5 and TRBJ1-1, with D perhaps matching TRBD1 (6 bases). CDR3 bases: TGTGCCAGCAAGGCGGGACACCTTTCGACTTTCTTT. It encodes CASKAGHLSTFF.